The 27 T cell receptor beta chains reported below all come from one sample, sequenced in a study of shared clonotypes between healthy human individuals. Naive CD8 cells lacked CD45RO and underwent positive selection for CCR7, leaving out terminally differentiated effector memory CD45RA+ cells. Data came from immunoSEQ multiplex PCR; TCRdb stores just in-frame clones and leaves some out. The table has about 2.2 million clones, around 93% seen once. Specimen: naive CD8+ T cells from PBMCs. The source is a man aged 18 to 30 in good health. Some clones in this sample may be carry-over from other donors' samples.

V and J are TRBV5-4 and TRBJ2-3, with D perhaps TRBD2 (7 bases). Trimming left V 0 bases short and J 6 bases short, with 8 bases between. The CDR3 totals 13 residues. Germline V gene lookup returns CDR1 SGHNT and CDR2 YYREEE (reference sequence). The CDR3 bases are TGTGCCAGCAGCTTGGAGGGGGGGGATACGCAGTATTTT. Translation gives CASSLEGGDTQYF.

This sequence joins TRBV6-5 and TRBJ2-3; 7 bases agree with TRBD1. Per germline, CDR1 MNHEY and CDR2 SVGAGI. The J segment lost 4 bases and the V segment lost 7 bases, leaving 11 bases of the junction unmatched. This CDR3 has 15 amino acids. CDR3 protein: CASKLQGTDADTQYF. The DNA for the CDR3 is TGTGCCAGCAAACTACAGGGGACAGACGCAGATACGCAGTATTTT.

The gene calls are TRBV28 and TRBJ2-2, with 10 nucleotides matching TRBD2. Germline V gene sequence: CDR1 MDHEN, CDR2 SYDVKM. J lost 7 bases, V lost 2 bases, and 10 bases had no gene match. This CDR3 has 17 residues. In nucleotides, the CDR3 is TGTGCCAGCAGTTTAGGAGCGGGAGGGGGGTTCGGCGGGGAGCTGTTTTTT. Its translation is CASSLGAGGGFGGELFF.

This chain connects TRBV29-1 to TRBJ1-2; tentative D call: TRBD1 (5 bases). The V end lost 4 bases, the J end lost 8 bases, and 14 bases lay between the germline ends. From germline, CDR1 is SQVTM and CDR2 ANQGSEA. The CDR3 spans 12 residues. The DNA of the CDR3 is TGCAGCGTTGTGTCAGGGTCCGGCGGCTACACCTTC. Translation gives CSVVSGSGGYTF.

V and J are TRBV6-6 and TRBJ2-7; TRBD2 matches at 9 bases. CDR3 size: 16 residues. Germline V CDR1 and CDR2: MNHNY, SVGAGI (reference sequence). Trimming at V came to 7 bases and at J to 0 bases, leaving 10 bases not matched to a gene. This CDR3 is CASIGREGRSSYEQYF. As DNA, the CDR3 is TGTGCCAGCATCGGGCGGGAGGGGAGAAGCTCCTACGAGCAGTACTTC.

The CDR3 loop is CASSSPLSTNTLYEQYF. The CDR3 nucleotides read TGTGCCAGCAGCTCCCCCCTGTCCACCAATACCCTCTACGAGCAGTACTTC. The chain carries TRBV13 and TRBJ2-7; D remains ambiguous. Trimming shortened V by 4 bases and J by 3 bases, and 22 bases separated the two germline ends. The CDR3 loop spans 17 amino acids. Germline lookup yields CDR1 PRHDT and CDR2 FYEKMQ (reference sequence).

V is TRBV9 and J is TRBJ2-5, with D hard to call. Germline V gene data show CDR1 as SGDLS and CDR2 as YYNGEE. The CDR3 is made up of 15 amino acids. V was pared by 4 bases and J by 1 base, with 14 bases between. CDR3 in DNA: TGTGCCAGCAGCCCCTGGCCGCAGCTCCAAGAGACCCAGTACTTC. Translating it yields CASSPWPQLQETQYF.

The V gene is TRBV5-6, the J gene TRBJ2-7; D possibly uses TRBD1 or TRBD2 (7 bases each). The CDR3 length is 15 residues. Trimming cost V 3 bases and J 2 bases, with 15 bases left between them. Germline loops: CDR1 SGHDT, CDR2 YYEEEE. For the CDR3, the DNA is TGTGCCAGCAGCTCCAGGGGGGGACATGCCTACGAGCAGTACTTC. Translated, it gives CASSSRGGHAYEQYF. Filled out from reference TRBV5-6 and TRBJ2-7, the complete variable domain reads DAGVTQSPTHLIKTRGQQVTLRCSPKSGHDTVSWYQQALGQGPQFIFQYYEEEERQRGNFPDRFSGHQFPNYSSELNVNALLLGDSALYLCASSSRGGHAYEQYFGPGTRLTVT.

This chain connects TRBV27 to TRBJ2-1; 11 nucleotides agree with TRBD1. Germline values: CDR1 MNHEY, CDR2 SMNVEV (reference sequence). V was clipped by 4 bases and J by 7 bases; unmatched bases: 9. There are 16 residues in the CDR3. DNA for the CDR3: TGTGCCAGCAGTTCCCTTGGACAGGGGGCAGGGAATGAGCAGTTCTTC. Translating gives CASSSLGQGAGNEQFF.

The chain uses TRBV27 and TRBJ1-2; 12 nucleotides match TRBD1. The CDR3 has 16 residues. With V trimmed by 5 bases and J by 7 bases, 11 bases remained unmatched. Germline V gene sequence: CDR1 MNHEY, CDR2 SMNVEV (reference sequence). CDR3 DNA sequence: TGTGCCAGCAGTCTACGCCGGGACAGGGGGCTGGGTGGCTACACCTTC. Its protein product is CASSLRRDRGLGGYTF.

The chain recombines TRBV25-1 with TRBJ2-7; D not certain. V lost 3 bases and J lost 3, with 18 bases in between. Germline V gene sequence: CDR1 MGHDK, CDR2 SYGVNS. This CDR3 is 16 amino acids long. The CDR3: CASSDERPSWDYEQYF. The CDR3 DNA follows: TGTGCCAGCAGTGACGAAAGGCCCAGTTGGGACTACGAGCAGTACTTC.

The chain has TRBV30 and TRBJ1-6; D might be TRBD1 (5 bases). Trimming left V 5 bases short and J 10 bases short, with 12 bases between. This CDR3 spans 12 amino acids. Germline values: CDR1 GTSNPN, CDR2 SVGIG (reference sequence). CDR3 sequence (DNA): TGTGCCTGGGGGGCCCCCTGGTCACCCCTCCACTTT. It is translated as CAWGAPWSPLHF. The variable domain in full, completed from reference TRBV30 and TRBJ1-6, reads SQTIHQWPATLVQPVGSPLSLECTVEGTSNPNLYWYRQAAGRGLQLLFYSVGIGQISSEVPQNLSASRPQDRQFILSSKKLLLSDSGFYLCAWGAPWSPLHFGNGTRLTVT.

This chain joins TRBV6-6 and TRBJ2-2; possibly TRBD2 for D (6 bases). The CDR3 is 15 amino acids. V shed 6 bases and J shed 3 bases, with 14 bases lying between them. Germline CDR1 reads MNHNY; CDR2 reads SVGAGI (reference sequence). CDR3 sequence: CASSPPGLDTGELFF. The CDR3, as DNA: TGTGCCAGCAGCCCACCGGGACTCGACACCGGGGAGCTGTTTTTT.

This chain joins TRBV30 and TRBJ2-5; perhaps TRBD1 as D (6 bases). CDR1 and CDR2 (germline): GTSNPN, SVGIG (reference sequence). This CDR3 has 13 residues. Trimming cost V 3 bases and J 3 bases, with 11 bases left between them. CDR3 DNA sequence: TGTGCCTGGAGCCTCGGACAGAAAGAGACCCAGTACTTC. Protein sequence: CAWSLGQKETQYF. The full variable domain, its missing parts supplied by reference TRBV30 and TRBJ2-5, is SQTIHQWPATLVQPVGSPLSLECTVEGTSNPNLYWYRQAAGRGLQLLFYSVGIGQISSEVPQNLSASRPQDRQFILSSKKLLLSDSGFYLCAWSLGQKETQYFGPGTRLLVL.

The chain employs TRBV5-1 and TRBJ2-1, with a possible D match to TRBD2 (5 bases). This CDR3 has 15 amino acids. V was trimmed by 6 bases and J by 8 bases, leaving 21 bases between them. Germline CDR1 SGHRS, CDR2 YFSETQ. As DNA, the CDR3 is TGCGCCAGCACGCTCTATCGGAGCCCCGGGGATGAGCAGTTCTTC. Amino acids: CASTLYRSPGDEQFF.

This chain joins TRBV25-1 and TRBJ2-7; D possibly corresponds to TRBD1 (6 bases). CDR3 length: 16 residues. The germline V and J ends were trimmed by 3 bases and 4 bases, with 19 bases remaining between them. CDR1 and CDR2 (germline): MGHDK, SYGVNS. This chain's CDR3 is CASSDLTAGARYEQYF. The CDR3 DNA follows: TGTGCCAGCAGTGACCTCACCGCAGGGGCAAGGTACGAGCAGTACTTC.

The rearrangement joins TRBV19 to TRBJ2-3; TRBD2 matches 8 bases. CDR1 LNHDA and CDR2 SQIVND come from the germline V gene (reference sequence). The CDR3 has 17 residues. Unmatched junction bases numbered 12, after V lost 3 bases and J lost 4 bases. The CDR3 nucleotides read TGTGCCAGTAGTATCCGACTTAGCGGGGCAGTTGCAGATACGCAGTATTTT. Residues: CASSIRLSGAVADTQYF.

The chain combines TRBV4-2 with TRBJ1-2; TRBD1 matches 7 bases. CDR1 is LGHNA and CDR2 is YNFKEQ in the germline V gene. The V gene end was trimmed by 0 bases and the J gene end by 5 bases; junction bases not matched to a gene: 12. The CDR3 has 17 amino acids. CDR3: CASSQDQTGRIGYGYTF. DNA of the CDR3: TGTGCCAGCAGCCAAGATCAGACAGGGCGTATAGGGTATGGCTACACCTTC.

The V call is TRBV14, the J call TRBJ2-7; 11 nucleotides line up with TRBD2. This CDR3 region has 16 residues. CDR1 is SGHDN, CDR2 FVKESK, per germline. V lost 4 bases, J lost 3 bases, and 8 bases stayed unmatched. The CDR3 spells CASSPGTSGPYYEQYF. CDR3 sequence (DNA): TGTGCCAGCAGCCCAGGGACTAGCGGACCTTACTACGAGCAGTACTTC.

This clone was counted a single time. The rearrangement joins TRBV21-1 to TRBJ2-2; the table's D call TRBD2 went unverified against the DNA. TRBV21-1 is noted as a pseudogene. CDR3 length equals 16 residues. For the CDR3, the DNA is TGTGCCAGCAGCAAAGGGCCACCGGGTGACACCGGGGAGCTGTTTTTT. As protein: CASSKGPPGDTGELFF.

The J gene is TRBJ1-1, the V gene TRBV5-6; no clear D gene. V was trimmed by 2 bases and J by 0 bases, leaving 8 bases between them. The CDR3 is 14 residues long. The germline gives CDR1 SGHDT, CDR2 YYEEEE. This chain's CDR3 is CASSFGRLNTEAFF. CDR3 bases: TGTGCCAGCAGCTTTGGCAGGCTGAACACTGAAGCTTTCTTT.

The genes are TRBV21-1 and TRBJ1-1. TRBV21-1 is a listed pseudogene. The CDR3 covers 15 residues. The DNA of the CDR3 is TGTGCCAGCCCCATCCCGGGATCCATGAACACTGAAGCTTTCTTT. It translates to CASPIPGSMNTEAFF.

The rearrangement joins TRBV2 to TRBJ1-2, with no clear D. CDR1 SNHLY and CDR2 FYNNEI come from the germline V gene. V lost 1 base and J lost 2, with 11 bases in between. CDR3 size: 15 residues. Here the CDR3 reads CASSEGIPLNYGYTF. In DNA, the CDR3 is TGTGCCAGCAGTGAAGGGATCCCGCTCAACTATGGCTACACCTTC.

The gene calls are TRBV9 and TRBJ2-1; D perhaps matches TRBD2 (5 bases). CDR1 is SGDLS and CDR2 is YYNGEE in the germline V gene. CDR3 size: 15 residues. The V end lost 0 bases, the J end lost 2 bases, and 9 bases lay between the germline ends. In DNA, the CDR3 is TGTGCCAGCAGCGTAGATTGGACTCCCTACAATGAGCAGTTCTTC. It is translated as CASSVDWTPYNEQFF.

J is TRBJ2-2 and V is TRBV7-6; tentatively, D is TRBD2 (5 bases). The germline gives CDR1 SGHVS, CDR2 FNYEAQ. V was trimmed by 5 bases and J by 2 bases, leaving 12 bases between them. CDR3 length: 15 residues. The CDR3 loop reads CASSDPLANTGELFF. For the CDR3, the DNA is TGTGCCAGCAGCGACCCCCTAGCCAACACCGGGGAGCTGTTTTTT. The full variable domain, with the rest looked up from reference TRBV7-6 and TRBJ2-2, is GAGVSQSPRYKVTKRGQDVALRCDPISGHVSLYWYRQALGQGPEFLTYFNYEAQQDKSGLPNDRFSAERPEGSISTLTIQRTEQRDSAMYRCASSDPLANTGELFFGEGSRLTVL.

The chain combines TRBV28 with TRBJ2-7; 8 bases agree with TRBD2. The CDR3 has 15 amino acids. With 6 bases clipped from V and 3 bases from J, the junction kept 10 bases outside the gene matches. CDR1 and CDR2 from the germline V gene are MDHEN and SYDVKM. Here the CDR3 reads CASRPVLAENYEQYF. For the CDR3, the DNA is TGTGCCAGCAGACCCGTACTAGCGGAGAACTACGAGCAGTACTTC.

V usage is TRBV7-3 and J usage is TRBJ2-1; 12 bases align to TRBD2. With V trimmed by 2 bases and J by 4 bases, 3 bases remained unmatched. The CDR3 has 16 amino acids. Germline lookup yields CDR1 SGHTA and CDR2 FQGTGA. In DNA, the CDR3 is TGTGCCAGCAGCTTAGGCCTAGCGGGAGGGTACAATGAGCAGTTCTTC. Residues: CASSLGLAGGYNEQFF.